This TCR beta chain was captured in a study of blood T cell repertoires in COVID-19. Turning to the study itself: There were acute and convalescent COVID-19 samples, and they came from the United States, Italy and Spain.

Some clones are missing from TCRdb's copy, which holds only in-frame ones; the method was immunoSEQ multiplex PCR. The sample contains 250,000 or so clones, around 86% of which appear only once. Cohort 3 recovery required two negative PCRs, clearance, or symptom resolution. Material: PBMCs or T cells enriched from blood (not recorded which). The receptor's source is a woman aged 18-29 years who had recovered from COVID-19.

DNA of the CDR3: TGTGCCAGCAAGGGGCGGGGTGGAAACACCATATATTTT. This sequence encodes CASKGRGGNTIYF. The chain combines TRBV28 with TRBJ1-3; D possibly corresponds to TRBD1 (5 bases). This CDR3 is built from 13 residues. V was shortened by 7 bases and J by 3 bases, with 10 bases between the two germline ends. CDR1 and CDR2 from the germline V gene are MDHEN and SYDVKM.